This TCR beta chain was recovered during a study of blood T cell repertoires in COVID-19. Study-level information: Samples came from the United States, Italy and Spain, spanning acute and convalescent COVID-19.

V trimming: 5 bases; J trimming: 2 bases; junction bases outside the gene matches: 8. Germline values: CDR1 SGHAT, CDR2 FQNNGV. This CDR3 has 16 amino acids. In the study's own analysis: Amplification of reference gene primers provided the estimated nucleated cell counts. Sequenced by immunoSEQ multiplex PCR; TCRdb stores in-frame clones only, minus some. V, J and clone size reflect that table, while D and trimming were determined from the DNA. The sample includes approximately 210,000 clones, roughly 78% of them seen just once. The source of this sequence is a woman in her 40s with acute or convalescent COVID-19. V gene TRBV11-2 combines with J gene TRBJ1-4; 7 bases map to TRBD1. Material for sequencing was peripheral blood. The DNA of the CDR3 is TGTGCCAGCAGCGCCACCCAGGGGGTCACTAATGAAAAACTGTTTTTT. Its translation is CASSATQGVTNEKLFF.